These 28 T cell receptor beta chains originate from one sample sequenced in a study of prognosis after radiotherapy for stage I lung cancer. Researchers used two-round multiplex PCR to amplify TCR beta CDR3 starting from genomic DNA. Round-one PCR had primers specific to each TRBV and TRBJ gene. TCRdb recomputed calls from the multiplex PCR reads with MiXCR, one row per CDR3 protein. Of tens of thousands of distinct CDR3 sequences listed, approximately 25% are singletons. The specimen comprised PBMCs, sampled before or after stereotactic body radiation therapy (not recorded which). Receptors were obtained from a donor aged 50 or older with non-small cell lung cancer.

This clonotype appeared a single time. This sequence may be a read error, since a much larger clone differs from it by one base. The chain employs TRBV18 and TRBJ1-1; D is uncertain. CDR3 length: 12 amino acids. The V gene's germline CDR1 is KGHSH and CDR2 LQKENI. The CDR3: CASSGSGTEASF. The CDR3 nucleotides read TGTGCCAGCTCCGGGTCGGGCACTGAAGCTTCCTTT.

This clonotype was seen at least ten times. This sequence may be a read error, since a much larger clone differs from it by one base. The chain joins TRBV20-1 to TRBJ2-7; a weak D match, TRBD2 (6 bases). CDR3 length: 13 residues. Germline V CDR1 and CDR2: DFQATT, SNEGSKA (reference sequence). Between the trimmed V and J ends, which lost 5 bases and 0 bases, there was a span of 11 bases. The CDR3 DNA sequence: TGCAGTGCTTTACGGGGGAGCTCCTACGAGCAGTACTTC. It specifies CSALRGSSYEQYF.

Ten or more counts support this clonotype. The genes are TRBV28 and TRBJ1-6; the D gene is possibly TRBD1 (5 bases). Trimming cost V 6 bases and J 10 bases, with 19 bases left between them. The CDR3 length is 15 residues. The V gene's germline CDR1 is MDHEN and CDR2 SYDVKM. The CDR3 protein is CASSTTRRAGSPLHF. In DNA form, the CDR3 reads TGTGCCAGCAGCACAACCCGCAGGGCGGGATCACCCCTCCACTTT.

Of note for this clonotype: An end of the junction differs from the germline gene, which may be a read error. The V call is TRBV7-2, the J call TRBJ2-3; 8 nucleotides align to TRBD2. The length of the CDR3 is 15 residues. Per the germline V gene, CDR1 is SGHTA and CDR2 is FQGNSA. CDR3 protein: CASRLGTRPTDTQYF. CDR3 bases: TGTGCCAGCAGACTCGGGACTAGACCCACAGATACTCAGTATTTT.

This clonotype was picked up many times. V and J are TRBV5-8 and TRBJ2-2; 8 bases line up with TRBD2. V dropped 4 bases and J dropped 5; count of bases not matched to a gene: 10. Germline CDR1 is SGHTS and CDR2 is YDEGEE. This CDR3 has 16 amino acids. The CDR3 sequence is CASSVPLAEKTGELFF. The CDR3 DNA reads TGTGCCAGCAGCGTGCCACTAGCGGAGAAGACCGGGGAGCTGTTTTTT.

This clonotype was detected ten times or more. The chain employs TRBV29-1 and TRBJ1-4; TRBD1 matches at 7 bases. The CDR3 has 15 residues. V gave up 7 bases and J gave up 6 bases; unmatched junction bases: 14. Germline V gene lookup returns CDR1 SQVTM and CDR2 ANQGSEA. This chain's CDR3 is CSAVFRQGRDEKLFF. For the CDR3, the DNA is TGCAGCGCCGTTTTTCGACAGGGTAGGGATGAAAAACTGTTTTTT.

There are many counts of this clonotype. This sequence joins TRBV30 and TRBJ2-7; 8 nucleotides line up with TRBD2. The CDR3 covers 15 residues. Per germline, CDR1 GTSNPN and CDR2 SVGIG (reference sequence). Trimming cost V 4 bases and J 0 bases; bases outside gene matches: 8. CDR3 loop: CAWNSGLGLSYEQYF. CDR3 coding DNA: TGTGCCTGGAATTCGGGACTAGGCCTCTCCTACGAGCAGTACTTC.

In regard to this clonotype: This likely traces to a read error, being one base from a far larger clone. The chain carries TRBV6-4 and TRBJ2-3; D unresolved. This CDR3 comprises 13 residues. The V gene's germline CDR1 is MRHNA and CDR2 SNTAGT. Here the CDR3 reads CASSYSLVDTQYF. The CDR3 bases are TGTGCCAGCAGTTACTCGTTAGTAGATACGCAGTATTTT.

In this sample, this clonotype turned up a few times. It may be a read error: a sequence one base away is much more abundant. The rearrangement joins TRBV11-2 to TRBJ2-7; D could derive from TRBD1 or TRBD2 (5 bases each). The CDR3 is made up of 15 amino acids. V was shortened by 3 bases and J by 0 bases, with 12 bases between the two germline ends. Germline-derived CDR1 and CDR2 are SGHAT and FQNNGV. The CDR3 DNA is TGTGCCAGCAGCTTCTATAGAGGGACCTCCTACGAGCAGTACTTC. It is translated as CASSFYRGTSYEQYF.

The sample holds many counts of this clonotype. The gene calls are TRBV5-5 and TRBJ1-6; 10 bases align to TRBD1. CDR1 and CDR2 from the germline V gene are SGHKS and YYEKEE (reference sequence). This CDR3 has 19 amino acids. V was clipped by 5 bases and J by 7 bases; unmatched bases: 18. DNA of the CDR3: TGTGCCAGCAGGAAACCGGGACAGGGGCCCTTCGAGGGGAATTCACCCCTCCACTTT. Translated, it gives CASRKPGQGPFEGNSPLHF.

A word on this clonotype: A much larger clone lies one base from this, so it may be a read error. This chain connects TRBV20-1 to TRBJ2-2; possibly TRBD2 for D (5 bases). Germline CDR1 DFQATT, CDR2 SNEGSKA (reference sequence). This CDR3 has 14 residues. CDR3 region: CSAQEAINTGELLF. The CDR3 DNA is TGCAGTGCCCAGGAGGCAATAAACACCGGGGAGCTGCTTTTT.

This clonotype was picked up many times. The chain combines TRBV3-1 with TRBJ2-1; a weak D match, TRBD1 (5 bases). The CDR3 contains 14 residues. The germline gives CDR1 LGHDT, CDR2 YNNKEL (reference sequence). The V and J ends lost 4 bases and 6 bases respectively, with 13 bases between them. In DNA form, the CDR3 reads TGTGCCAGCAGCCCCACCTCTAGGGGCAATGAGCAGTTCTTC. Amino acids: CASSPTSRGNEQFF.

This clonotype showed up many times. The chain uses TRBV6-1 and TRBJ1-6; 10 nucleotides line up with TRBD1. The length of the CDR3 is 13 residues. The V segment lost 9 bases and the J segment 7 bases; nucleotides outside the gene matches: 3. Germline V lookup: CDR1 MNHNS, CDR2 SASEGT. The CDR3 protein is CASGQGVNSPLHF. DNA for the CDR3: TGTGCCAGTGGACAGGGGGTAAATTCACCCCTCCACTTT.

Sample share makes this clonotype medium-sized. DNA for the CDR3: TGTGCCAGCAGTGAAGGGGGCTATGGCTACACCTTC. Translating it yields CASSEGGYGYTF. V is TRBV6-1 and J is TRBJ1-2, with D uncertain. With 1 base removed from V and 4 bases from J, the gap between germline ends came to 4 bases. Germline CDR1 is MNHNS and CDR2 is SASEGT. The CDR3 is 12 amino acids.

This clonotype was observed many times. V is TRBV2 and J is TRBJ2-7, with TRBD2 matching over 8 bases. Trimming removed 4 bases from V and 7 bases from J; junction bases left unmatched: 12. Germline values: CDR1 SNHLY, CDR2 FYNNEI. CDR3 length: 15 amino acids. CDR3 bases: TGTGCCAGCAGTGCAGAAACTAGCGGCTCGTGGGAGCAGTACTTC. Amino acid sequence: CASSAETSGSWEQYF.

Concerning this clonotype itself: A much more abundant neighbour one base away suggests this may be a read error. This chain joins TRBV7-9 and TRBJ2-4; D is ambiguous. This CDR3 region has 15 residues. Germline V gives CDR1 SEHNR, CDR2 FQNEAQ (reference sequence). CDR3 in amino acids: CSSSPKLRFGNIQYF. In DNA form, the CDR3 reads TGTTCCAGCAGCCCGAAGCTGCGGTTTGGAAACATTCAGTACTTC.

This clonotype was picked up many times. CDR3 DNA: TGCGCCAGCAGCTTGGATGGGACAGGGACCACTGAAGCTTTCTTT. Translated, it gives CASSLDGTGTTEAFF. The rearrangement joins TRBV5-1 to TRBJ1-1, with 9 nucleotides matching TRBD1. This CDR3 region has 15 residues. V lost 0 bases and J lost 4; bases outside the gene matches: 4. Germline V gene sequence: CDR1 SGHRS, CDR2 YFSETQ.

Remarks on this clonotype: A junction end diverges from the germline sequence, so it may reflect a read error. The V gene is TRBV20-1, the J gene TRBJ1-2; D is perhaps TRBD1 (6 bases). The CDR3 length is 15 residues. Per germline, CDR1 DFQATT and CDR2 SNEGSKA (reference sequence). CDR3 nucleotides: TGCAGTGCCGCCCTGTCGGGGACCGGGGGCTATTGCTACACCTTC. Translating it yields CSAALSGTGGYCYTF.

This clonotype was counted many times. The chain links TRBV3-1 to TRBJ1-5, with 7 positions matching TRBD1. V shed 2 bases, J shed 0 bases, and the junction held 7 bases outside the gene matches. Per germline, CDR1 LGHDT and CDR2 YNNKEL (reference sequence). The CDR3 loop spans 17 amino acids. CDR3 residues: CASSQRPNRGSNQPQHF. CDR3 coding DNA: TGTGCCAGCAGCCAAAGGCCGAACAGGGGTAGCAATCAGCCCCAGCATTTT.

This clonotype was counted between two and nine times. A much larger clone differs from this one at a single base, so this may be a read error. The chain carries TRBV5-1 and TRBJ2-3, with D perhaps matching TRBD2 (7 bases). The length of the CDR3 is 16 residues. Germline assignment: CDR1 SGHRS and CDR2 YFSETQ. V lost 2 bases to trimming and J lost 2 bases, with 15 bases between them. The CDR3 coding sequence is TGCGCCAGCAGCTTCGGGGGGCCCGCTGACACAGATACGCAGTATTTT. Translating it yields CASSFGGPADTDTQYF.

In its sample, this clonotype was seen many times. V usage is TRBV20-1 and J usage is TRBJ2-5; 9 nucleotides match TRBD2. From germline, CDR1 is DFQATT and CDR2 SNEGSKA (reference sequence). The CDR3 is 15 amino acids. V dropped 0 bases and J dropped 3; count of bases not matched to a gene: 5. CDR3 residues: CSARDWASGKETQYF. CDR3 coding DNA: TGCAGTGCTAGAGATTGGGCTAGCGGGAAAGAGACCCAGTACTTC.

This clonotype was seen many times. The rearrangement uses TRBV6-2 or TRBV6-3 and TRBJ1-1; D gene unclear. With 2 bases removed from V and 0 bases from J, the gap between germline ends came to 4 bases. CDR3 length equals 13 residues. Germline assignment: CDR1 MNHEY and CDR2 SVGEGT. The CDR3 DNA reads as TGTGCCAGCAGTTACAGGGTGAACACTGAAGCTTTCTTT. Translated, it gives CASSYRVNTEAFF.

This clonotype was seen at least ten times. The chain couples TRBV2 to TRBJ1-6; 7 positions agree with TRBD1. Unmatched junction bases numbered 8, after V lost 8 bases and J lost 4 bases. Germline V gives CDR1 SNHLY, CDR2 FYNNEI. This CDR3 has 15 residues. This CDR3 reads CASQRDSTYNSPLHF. The DNA of the CDR3 is TGTGCCAGCCAACGGGACAGCACATATAATTCACCCCTCCACTTT.

Many counts were recorded for this clonotype. This chain links TRBV27 with TRBJ2-7, with TRBD1 matching 9 bases. Germline CDR1 and CDR2: MNHEY and SMNVEV (reference sequence). This CDR3 is built from 15 residues. Germline trimming cut 8 bases from V and 0 bases from J; bases unmatched to any gene: 8. CDR3 DNA sequence: TGTGCCAGCTCTCCCGGGACAGGGTACTCCTACGAGCAGTACTTC. Translating gives CASSPGTGYSYEQYF.

This clonotype has at least ten counts. The CDR3 nucleotides read TGCGCCAGCAGCTTGGTTAGGGACAGCTTCACCGGGGAGCTGTTTTTT. Residues: CASSLVRDSFTGELFF. The chain is built from TRBV5-1 and TRBJ2-2; 7 nucleotides line up with TRBD1. The germline V gene encodes CDR1 SGHRS and CDR2 YFSETQ. The CDR3 is made up of 16 amino acids. V lost 0 bases and J lost 4; bases outside the gene matches: 6.

This chain joins TRBV5-1 and TRBJ2-3; TRBD2 is a possible D gene (6 bases). Trimming cost V 0 bases and J 0 bases, with 17 bases left between them. Germline lookup yields CDR1 SGHRS and CDR2 YFSETQ. This CDR3 contains 18 residues. CDR3 protein: CASSLATEGGMSTDTQYF. The DNA of the CDR3 is TGCGCCAGCAGCTTGGCCACAGAGGGAGGCATGAGCACAGATACGCAGTATTTT.

Details on this clonotype: Given a much more abundant clone one base away, this may be a read error. This CDR3 is CSARALAGGYNGQFF. The CDR3 DNA follows: TGCAGTGCTAGAGCCCTAGCGGGAGGCTACAATGGGCAGTTCTTC. The rearrangement joins TRBV20-1 to TRBJ2-1; TRBD2 matches 11 bases. Germline V gene sequence: CDR1 DFQATT, CDR2 SNEGSKA (reference sequence). The CDR3 sequence is 15 residues long.

Ten or more counts support this clonotype. The gene calls are TRBV20-1 and TRBJ2-7, with a tentative D call TRBD2 (6 bases). CDR1 and CDR2 from the germline V gene are DFQATT and SNEGSKA (reference sequence). This CDR3 contains 13 residues. Trimming cost V 0 bases and J 3 bases, with 9 bases left between them. The CDR3 region is CSARDMGGYEQYF. DNA for the CDR3: TGCAGTGCTAGAGATATGGGGGGCTACGAGCAGTACTTC.